This TCR beta chain was sequenced in a study of shared clonotypes between healthy human individuals. General observations from the study: Clonotype sharing among donors was thought likely to change with sequencing depth. A small donor pool kept down the genetic and exposure-history diversity that was represented. The researchers took only blood, and tissue repertoires probably look different.

Note on this clone: What it recognizes is unknown.

Per the germline V gene, CDR1 is WSHSY and CDR2 is SAAADI. Trimming took off 6 bases at V and 0 bases at J, with 11 bases between the two ends. The CDR3 runs 14 residues. Under the authors' procedure: ImmunoSEQ gave junction-only sequences without quality scores, so filtering differed. The table came from immunoSEQ multiplex PCR; TCRdb's copy has only in-frame clones and leaves some out. D and trimming were read from the DNA, whereas the V and J calls and clone size are those reported in that table. The table records fewer than 1.8 million clones, around 98.5% of them present only once. Sample: naive CD4+ T cells sorted from blood. Stated subset: CD45RA+ positively selected. The TCR comes from a man younger than 45 in good health. The chain couples TRBV10-2 to TRBJ1-1; D gene uncertain. The CDR3 region has the DNA TGCGCCAGCAGCCCGACACTTATGAACACTGAAGCTTTCTTT. Protein sequence: CASSPTLMNTEAFF.